This T cell receptor (beta chain) originates from a study of PD-1 blockade in mismatch repair-deficient tumors (TCRdb year 2017). Some background on the complete study: Between late 2013 and late 2016, more than 75 consecutive patients with some 12 mismatch repair-deficient cancer types, all previously treated and progressing, were enrolled in the trial. Deep sequencing of TCR CDR3 regions was used to track tumor-associated T cell clones in peripheral blood of patients responding to PD-1 blockade. General study outcomes and caveats: Tumor-resident clones, often undetectable in blood before treatment, expanded rapidly after pembrolizumab and then contracted, generally before radiologic responses.

For each enrolled patient, mismatch repair deficiency was established using either polymerase chain reaction or immunohistochemistry. TCR sequencing was carried out for three patients who responded to pembrolizumab therapy. The phase II trial prospectively evaluated PD-1 blockade with pembrolizumab in advanced mismatch repair-deficient cancers, independent of tissue of origin. Peripheral blood T cell samples were gathered serially, both before PD-1 blockade started and at multiple time points afterward. Blood sampling time points were reported as weeks after the first dose of pembrolizumab. The CDR3 starts with the cysteine, ends with the phenylalanine, and has 14 residues. Only the CDR3 DNA stays, 42 bases, in frame from base 1. V ends up 2 bases short and J 2 bases short, with an unmatched junction base count of 3. As encoded in the germline V gene, CDR1 is MNHEY while CDR2 is SVGAGI. Remarks on this clone: Which antigen it targets is not known. The record has no base qualities; no much larger clone is one base away.

Library preparation was by the immunoSEQ multiplex PCR assay. TCRdb mirrors the immuneACCESS table, restricted to in-frame sequences. Some clones are absent from its copies; in checked studies, under half trace to an unresolved V gene, and the reason for the others is unknown. For this sample there are approximately 130,000 clones; approximately 86% appear just once. The leading ten clones occupy approximately 13% of the sample. The V and J segments used are TRBV6-5 and TRBJ2-7, with 7 bases in between that match TRBD1. Sequenced here: peripheral blood, sampled 44 weeks after starting pembrolizumab. The receptor was isolated from an adult with mismatch repair-deficient cancer. The DNA sequence reads TGTGCCAGCAGTTACGATAGGGGGCCCTACGAGCAGTACTTC. Translated, this is CASSYDRGPYEQYF.